The clone carrying this T cell receptor (beta chain) was seen a few times. The antigen is undetermined. These data are taken from a study of response to subunit inactivated influenza vaccine. Overall study findings and caveats: The authors suggested that every seasonal influenza vaccination recruits few new T cells.

This CDR3 has 13 amino acids. Germline V lookup: CDR1 LGHNA, CDR2 YNFKEQ. Losses at the gene ends were 7 bases for V and 7 bases for J; bases not matched to a gene: 7. TCRdb passed the RT-PCR reads through MiXCR, listing each CDR3 protein once. Of about 650,000 distinct CDR3 sequences in the sample, about 15% were seen once. The starting material was PBMCs from blood, obtained roughly 13 days after vaccination. This TCR came from a man aged 50 to 60 who received an inactivated influenza vaccine. The chain carries TRBV4-2 and TRBJ2-1, with 7 positions matching TRBD2. The CDR3 here is CASTIAGRNEQFF. The CDR3 bases are TGTGCCAGCACCATAGCCGGGAGGAATGAGCAGTTCTTC.